This TCR beta chain was recorded in a study of blood T cells in healthy people across ages. Study findings and constraints: The percentage of naive T cells correlated strongly with TCR beta diversity. Observed TCR beta diversity per million T cells went down as age went up. This fall followed a roughly linear course with age.

The authors ran a second PCR of about 7 to 11 cycles using a sample-barcoded 5' primer and a J-beta primer mix. Unique molecular identifiers of 12 random nucleotides labeled each cDNA. All samples gave at least 2.5 million CDR3-containing paired-end reads. Each CDR3 protein gets one entry after TCRdb re-called the 5' RACE reads with MiXCR. Here the sample spans more than 700,000 distinct CDR3 sequences, 35% to 60% being singletons. Note on this clonotype: The antigen remains unidentified.

The CDR3 has 17 amino acids. V dropped 3 bases and J dropped 3 bases, with 19 bases sitting between them. Germline assignment: CDR1 SGHTA and CDR2 FQGNSA. The source of this sequence is a man older than 75 in good health. This chain links TRBV7-2 with TRBJ2-3, with a possible D match to TRBD2 (6 bases). Sequenced sample: blood. The CDR3 bases are TGTGCCAGCAGCTTTATTCTGCGACTAGTGGAAACAGATACGCAGTATTTT. Translation: CASSFILRLVETDTQYF.